This T cell receptor beta chain was retrieved from a study of early T cells in non-severe SARS-CoV-2 infection. Study-level information: Sequenced bulk RNA came from whole blood that was unsorted, and chains were unpaired.

Individual cDNA molecules each received unique molecular identifiers attached to them. Each CDR3 protein gets one entry after TCRdb re-called the 5' RACE reads with MiXCR. The repertoire holds 70,000 to 95,000 distinct CDR3 sequences, with around 15% as singletons. V lost 6 bases and J 0 bases, leaving 8 bases between the germline ends. Germline loops: CDR1 MNHEY, CDR2 SVGAGI. This CDR3 spans 13 amino acids. The chain employs TRBV6-5 and TRBJ1-1; D gene unclear. Sequencing was carried out using whole blood. This TCR derives from an adult who was a healthcare worker with PCR-confirmed SARS-CoV-2 infection or an uninfected control (not recorded which). CDR3 region: CASRGNMNTEAFF. In DNA, the CDR3 is TGTGCCAGCAGGGGAAACATGAACACTGAAGCTTTCTTT.